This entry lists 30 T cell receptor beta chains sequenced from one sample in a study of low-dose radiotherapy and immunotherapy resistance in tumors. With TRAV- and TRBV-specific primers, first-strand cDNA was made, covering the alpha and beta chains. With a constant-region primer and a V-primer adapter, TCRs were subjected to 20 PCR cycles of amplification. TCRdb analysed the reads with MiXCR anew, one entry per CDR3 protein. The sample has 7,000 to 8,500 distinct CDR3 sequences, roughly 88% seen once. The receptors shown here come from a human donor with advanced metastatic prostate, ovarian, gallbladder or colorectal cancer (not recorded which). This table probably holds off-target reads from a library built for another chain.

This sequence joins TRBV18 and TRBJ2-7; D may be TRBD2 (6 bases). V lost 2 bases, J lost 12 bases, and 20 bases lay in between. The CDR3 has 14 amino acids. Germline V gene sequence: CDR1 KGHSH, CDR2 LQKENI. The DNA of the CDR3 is TGTGCCAGCTCACCAACGGGGGAGAGGTACGGGCTGTACTTC. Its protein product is CASSPTGERYGLYF.

CDR3 residues: CATSDGVVDTQYF. CDR3 nucleotides: TGTGCCACCAGTGATGGGGTGGTAGATACGCAGTATTTT. The V and J genes are TRBV24-1 and TRBJ2-3; no clear D gene. Germline lookup yields CDR1 KGHDR and CDR2 SFDVKD. V shed 3 bases and J shed 5 bases, with 8 bases lying between them. The length of the CDR3 is 13 residues.

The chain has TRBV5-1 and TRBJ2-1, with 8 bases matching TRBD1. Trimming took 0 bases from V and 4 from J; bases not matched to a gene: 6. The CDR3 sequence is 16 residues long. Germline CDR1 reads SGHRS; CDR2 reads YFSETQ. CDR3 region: CASSLAVGQGYNEQFF. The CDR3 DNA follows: TGCGCCAGCAGCTTGGCCGTCGGACAGGGTTACAATGAGCAGTTCTTC.

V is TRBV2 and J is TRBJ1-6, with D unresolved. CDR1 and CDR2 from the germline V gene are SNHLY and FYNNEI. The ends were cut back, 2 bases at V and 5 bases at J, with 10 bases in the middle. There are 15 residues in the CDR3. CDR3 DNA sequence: TGTGCCAGCAGTGAATACACAGTAGATAATTCACCCCTCCACTTT. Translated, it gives CASSEYTVDNSPLHF. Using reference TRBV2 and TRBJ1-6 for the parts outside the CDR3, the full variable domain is EPEVTQTPSHQVTQMGQEVILRCVPISNHLYFYWYRQILGQKVEFLVSFYNNEISEKSEIFDDQFSVERPDGSNFTLKIRSTKLEDSAMYFCASSEYTVDNSPLHFGNGTRLTVT.

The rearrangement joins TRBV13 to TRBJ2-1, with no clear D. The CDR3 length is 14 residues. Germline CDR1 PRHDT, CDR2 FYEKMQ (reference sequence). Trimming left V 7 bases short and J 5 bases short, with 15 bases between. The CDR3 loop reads CASTFSRSNNEQFF. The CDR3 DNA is TGTGCCAGCACCTTTAGCCGATCCAACAATGAGCAGTTCTTC.

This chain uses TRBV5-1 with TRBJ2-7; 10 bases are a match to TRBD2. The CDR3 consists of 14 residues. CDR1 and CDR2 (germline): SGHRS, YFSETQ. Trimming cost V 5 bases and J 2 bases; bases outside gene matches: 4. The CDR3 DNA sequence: TGCGCCAGCAGAAGTAGCGGGGGGCCCTACGAGCAGTACTTC. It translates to CASRSSGGPYEQYF.

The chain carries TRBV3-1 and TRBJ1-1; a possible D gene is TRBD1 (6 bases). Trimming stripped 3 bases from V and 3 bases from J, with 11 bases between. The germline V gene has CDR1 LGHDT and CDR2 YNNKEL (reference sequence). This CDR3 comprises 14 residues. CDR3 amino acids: CASSQQTGYTEAFF. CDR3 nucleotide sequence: TGTGCCAGCAGCCAGCAAACAGGGTACACTGAAGCTTTCTTT.

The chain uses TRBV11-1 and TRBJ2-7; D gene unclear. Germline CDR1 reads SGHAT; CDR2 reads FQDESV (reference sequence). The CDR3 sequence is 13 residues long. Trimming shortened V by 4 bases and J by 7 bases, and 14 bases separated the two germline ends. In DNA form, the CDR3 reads TGTGCCAGCAGCTCAAGTCCCCCGGATGAGCAGTACTTC. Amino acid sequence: CASSSSPPDEQYF. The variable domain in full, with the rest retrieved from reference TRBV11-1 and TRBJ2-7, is EAEVAQSPRYKITEKSQAVAFWCDPISGHATLYWYRQILGQGPELLVQFQDESVVDDSQLPKDRFSAERLKGVDSTLKIQPAELGDSAMYLCASSSSPPDEQYFGPGTRLTVT.

The CDR3 nucleotides are TGTGCCAGCAGTTGGGACAGGGGAGACAACACCGGGGAGCTGTTTTTT. Its translation: CASSWDRGDNTGELFF. V gene TRBV12-3 or TRBV12-4 combines with J gene TRBJ2-2; TRBD1 aligns across 10 bases. The CDR3 has 16 residues. J lost 2 bases, V lost 4 bases, and 4 bases had no gene match.

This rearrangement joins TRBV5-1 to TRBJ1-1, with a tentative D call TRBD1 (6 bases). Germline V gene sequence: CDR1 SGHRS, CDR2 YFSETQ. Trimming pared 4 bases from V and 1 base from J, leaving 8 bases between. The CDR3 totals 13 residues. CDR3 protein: CASSQDRNTEAFF. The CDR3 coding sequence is TGCGCCAGCAGCCAGGACAGGAACACTGAAGCTTTCTTT.

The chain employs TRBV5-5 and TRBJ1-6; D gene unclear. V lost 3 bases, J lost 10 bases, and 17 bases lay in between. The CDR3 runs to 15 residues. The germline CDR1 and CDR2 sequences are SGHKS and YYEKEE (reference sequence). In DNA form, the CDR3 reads TGTGCCAGCAGCTCCGGACTGCCGAGCGGATCACCCCTCCACTTT. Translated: CASSSGLPSGSPLHF.

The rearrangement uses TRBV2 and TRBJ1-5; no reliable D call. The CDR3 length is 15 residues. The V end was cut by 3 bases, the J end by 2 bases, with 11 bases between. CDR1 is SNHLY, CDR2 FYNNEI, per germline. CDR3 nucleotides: TGTGCCAGCAGTGAGAGAGTAAGCGGCAATCAGCCCCAGCATTTT. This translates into CASSERVSGNQPQHF.

CDR3 loop: CASSFGTTNTGELFF. As DNA, the CDR3 is TGCGCCAGCAGCTTTGGCACCACGAACACCGGGGAGCTGTTTTTT. The chain combines TRBV5-1 with TRBJ2-2; D gene ambiguous. Germline V gene sequence: CDR1 SGHRS, CDR2 YFSETQ. This CDR3 region has 15 residues. Trimming pared 2 bases from V and 0 bases from J, leaving 8 bases between.

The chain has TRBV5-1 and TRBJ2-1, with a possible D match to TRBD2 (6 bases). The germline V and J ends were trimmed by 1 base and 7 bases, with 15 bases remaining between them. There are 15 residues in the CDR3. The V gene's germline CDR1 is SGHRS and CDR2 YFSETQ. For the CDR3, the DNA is TGCGCCAGCAGCTTGAGGAGGGGTTCCGTTAATGAGCAGTTCTTC. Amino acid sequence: CASSLRRGSVNEQFF.

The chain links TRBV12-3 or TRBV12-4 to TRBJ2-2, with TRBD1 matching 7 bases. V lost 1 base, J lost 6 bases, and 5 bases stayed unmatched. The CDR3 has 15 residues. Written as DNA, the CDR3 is TGTGCCAGCAGTTTAGGACAGGGACGTCCCGGGGAGCTGTTTTTT. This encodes CASSLGQGRPGELFF.

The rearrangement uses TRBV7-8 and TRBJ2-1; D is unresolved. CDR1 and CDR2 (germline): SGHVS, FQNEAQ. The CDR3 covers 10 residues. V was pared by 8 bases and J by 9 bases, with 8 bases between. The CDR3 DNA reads TGTGCCAGCGCCTTAAGTGAGCAGTTCTTC. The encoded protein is CASALSEQFF. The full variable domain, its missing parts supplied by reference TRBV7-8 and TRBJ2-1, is GAGVSQSPRYKVAKRGQDVALRCDPISGHVSLFWYQQALGQGPEFLTYFQNEAQLDKSGLPSDRFFAERPEGSVSTLKIQRTQQEDSAVYLCASALSEQFFGPGTRLTVL.

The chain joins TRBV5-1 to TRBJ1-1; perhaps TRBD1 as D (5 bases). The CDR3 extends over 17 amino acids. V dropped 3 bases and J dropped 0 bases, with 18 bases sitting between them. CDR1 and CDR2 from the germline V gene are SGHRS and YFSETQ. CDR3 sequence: CASSYLQSTDMNTEAFF. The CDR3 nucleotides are TGCGCCAGCAGCTACTTACAATCGACAGACATGAACACTGAAGCTTTCTTT.

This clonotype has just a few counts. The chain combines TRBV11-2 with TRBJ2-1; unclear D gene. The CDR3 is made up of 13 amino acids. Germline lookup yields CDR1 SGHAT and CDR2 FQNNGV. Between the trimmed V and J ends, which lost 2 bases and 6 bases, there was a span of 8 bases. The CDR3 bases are TGTGCCAGCAGCTTATGGCCCGGCAATGAGCAGTTCTTC. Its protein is CASSLWPGNEQFF. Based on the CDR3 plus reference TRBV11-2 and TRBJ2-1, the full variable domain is EAGVAQSPRYKIIEKRQSVAFWCNPISGHATLYWYQQILGQGPKLLIQFQNNGVVDDSQLPKDRFSAERLKGVDSTLKIQPAKLEDSAVYLCASSLWPGNEQFFGPGTRLTVL.

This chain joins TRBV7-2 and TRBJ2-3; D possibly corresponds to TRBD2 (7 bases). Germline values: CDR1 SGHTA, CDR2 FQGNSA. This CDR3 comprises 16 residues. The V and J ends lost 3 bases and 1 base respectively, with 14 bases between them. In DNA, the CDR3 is TGTGCCAGCAGCTTTGGCGGGGGCCGGGGCACAGATACGCAGTATTTT. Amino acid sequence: CASSFGGGRGTDTQYF.

Here the CDR3 reads CASSVTGGESGELFF. Written as DNA, the CDR3 is TGTGCCAGCTCCGTGACAGGGGGCGAGTCCGGGGAGCTGTTTTTT. The chain combines TRBV18 with TRBJ2-2, with 10 bases aligning to TRBD1. Unmatched junction bases numbered 7, after V lost 6 bases and J lost 6 bases. CDR1 and CDR2 (germline): KGHSH, LQKENI. The CDR3 spans 15 residues.

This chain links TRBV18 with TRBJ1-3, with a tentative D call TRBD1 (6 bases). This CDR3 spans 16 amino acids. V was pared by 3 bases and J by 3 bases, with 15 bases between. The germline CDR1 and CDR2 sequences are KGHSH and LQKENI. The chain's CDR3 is CASSPYEGGSGNTIYF. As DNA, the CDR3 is TGTGCCAGCTCACCCTACGAGGGGGGGAGTGGAAACACCATATATTTT.

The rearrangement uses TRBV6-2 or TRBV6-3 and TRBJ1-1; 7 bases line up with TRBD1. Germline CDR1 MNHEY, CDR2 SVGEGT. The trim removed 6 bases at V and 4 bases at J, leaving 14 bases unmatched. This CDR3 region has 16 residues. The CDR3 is CASRPGPRGGITEAFF. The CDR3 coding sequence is TGTGCCAGCAGGCCCGGTCCCAGGGGGGGGATCACTGAAGCTTTCTTT.

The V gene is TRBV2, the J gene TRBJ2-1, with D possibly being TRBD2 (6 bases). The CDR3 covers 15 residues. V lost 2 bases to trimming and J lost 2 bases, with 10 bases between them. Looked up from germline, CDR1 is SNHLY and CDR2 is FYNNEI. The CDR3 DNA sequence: TGTGCCAGCAGTGAACAGGGACTCACCTACAATGAGCAGTTCTTC. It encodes CASSEQGLTYNEQFF.

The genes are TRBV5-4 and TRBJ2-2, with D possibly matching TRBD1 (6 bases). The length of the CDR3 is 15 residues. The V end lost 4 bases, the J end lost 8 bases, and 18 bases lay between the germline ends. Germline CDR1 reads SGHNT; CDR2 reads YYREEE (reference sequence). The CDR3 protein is CASSRGPRQVGELFF. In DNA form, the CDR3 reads TGTGCCAGCAGCCGCGGCCCGAGACAGGTTGGGGAGCTGTTTTTT.

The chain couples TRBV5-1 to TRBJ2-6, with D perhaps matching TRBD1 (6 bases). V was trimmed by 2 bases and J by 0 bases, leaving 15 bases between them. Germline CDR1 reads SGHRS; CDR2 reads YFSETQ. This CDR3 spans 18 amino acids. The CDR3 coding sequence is TGCGCCAGCAGCTTCTGGAGGACAGTAACCTCTGGGGCCAACGTCCTGACTTTC. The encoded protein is CASSFWRTVTSGANVLTF.

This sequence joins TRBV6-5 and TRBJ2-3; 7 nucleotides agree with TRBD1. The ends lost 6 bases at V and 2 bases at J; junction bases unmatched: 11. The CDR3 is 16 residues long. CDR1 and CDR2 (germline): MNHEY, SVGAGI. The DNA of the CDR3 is TGTGCCAGCAGGCTTGCCGGGACAGAAAACACAGATACGCAGTATTTT. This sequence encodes CASRLAGTENTDTQYF.

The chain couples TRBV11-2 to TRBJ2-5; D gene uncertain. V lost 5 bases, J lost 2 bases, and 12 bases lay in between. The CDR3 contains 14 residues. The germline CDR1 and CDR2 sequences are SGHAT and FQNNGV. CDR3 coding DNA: TGTGCCAGCAGCCCTGGTGTCAGGCAAGAGACCCAGTACTTC. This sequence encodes CASSPGVRQETQYF.

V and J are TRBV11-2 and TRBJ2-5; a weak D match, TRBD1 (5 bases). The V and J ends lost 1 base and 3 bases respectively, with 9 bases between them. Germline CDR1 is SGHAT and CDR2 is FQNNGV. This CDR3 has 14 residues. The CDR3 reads CASSLGGREETQYF. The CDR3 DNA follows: TGTGCCAGCAGCTTAGGGGGCAGGGAAGAGACCCAGTACTTC.

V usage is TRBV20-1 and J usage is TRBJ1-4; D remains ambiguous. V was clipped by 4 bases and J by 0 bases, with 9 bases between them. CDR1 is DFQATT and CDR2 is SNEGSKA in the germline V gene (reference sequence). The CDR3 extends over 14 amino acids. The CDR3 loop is CSANGGATNEKLFF. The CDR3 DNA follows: TGCAGTGCTAATGGCGGCGCAACTAATGAAAAACTGTTTTTT.

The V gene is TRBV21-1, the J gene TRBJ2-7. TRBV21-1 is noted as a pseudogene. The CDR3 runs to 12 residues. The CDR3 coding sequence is TGTGCCAGCCCGAAGGGTAAGAACGAGCAGTACTTC. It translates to CASPKGKNEQYF.